A single T cell receptor beta chain is shown here with its context. The antigen is undetermined. Germline CDR1 ENHRY, CDR2 SYGVKD. V gave up 4 bases and J gave up 0 bases; unmatched junction bases: 3. The CDR3 sequence is 15 residues long. Sequencing used immunoSEQ multiplex PCR; TCRdb keeps in-frame clones, though not all of them. Among 2,500,000 or so clones listed, approximately 94% were seen once. These data belong to a study of shared clonotypes between healthy human individuals. Study-level points and caveats: Non-shared clonotypes had lower generation probabilities than those shared by all four donors.

The chain recombines TRBV10-3 with TRBJ2-7; TRBD1 matches 10 bases. This clonotype was obtained from a young man in good health. What was sequenced was naive CD4+ T cells sorted from blood. The sample's subset: CD45RA+ positively selected. The CDR3 DNA is TGTGCCATCAGTGGAGGGACAGGGGTCTCCTACGAGCAGTACTTC. Protein sequence: CAISGGTGVSYEQYF.